This T cell receptor (beta chain) was recovered during a study of a mutant IDH1 vaccine in newly diagnosed glioma. Study details: Antecedent treatment encompassed radiotherapy, temozolomide, or their combination; the majority received both. It was at week 35 that visit V12 occurred, and at week 47 that visit V13 did.

V was clipped by 4 bases and J by 1 base, with 19 bases between them. Germline V CDR1 and CDR2: SGDLS, YYNGEE. The CDR3 has 17 amino acids. Overall study results and limits: Changes in the top peripheral T cell clonotypes seemingly had no bearing on pseudoprogression.

Points on this clone: The target antigen is unknown.

Time point noted: week 35, safety follow-up. The investigators gave 300 ug of mutant IDH1 20-mer peptide in each vaccine dose, together with topical imiquimod. Each tumor in the donors was a new WHO grade 3 or 4 astrocytoma, IDH1-mutant and ATRX-lost. Sequencing used immunoSEQ multiplex PCR; TCRdb keeps in-frame clones, though not all of them. The sample holds around 70,000 clones, approximately 84% seen once. This TCR was recovered from a young man with glioma. The starting material was PBMCs, obtained from a glioma patient whose treatment included an IDH1 peptide vaccine. The rearrangement uses TRBV9 and TRBJ2-3, with D perhaps matching TRBD1 (6 bases). CDR3 nucleotide sequence: TGTGCCAGCAGCTTGGGGGCAGGGAATAGAGGCACAGATACGCAGTATTTT. It encodes CASSLGAGNRGTDTQYF.